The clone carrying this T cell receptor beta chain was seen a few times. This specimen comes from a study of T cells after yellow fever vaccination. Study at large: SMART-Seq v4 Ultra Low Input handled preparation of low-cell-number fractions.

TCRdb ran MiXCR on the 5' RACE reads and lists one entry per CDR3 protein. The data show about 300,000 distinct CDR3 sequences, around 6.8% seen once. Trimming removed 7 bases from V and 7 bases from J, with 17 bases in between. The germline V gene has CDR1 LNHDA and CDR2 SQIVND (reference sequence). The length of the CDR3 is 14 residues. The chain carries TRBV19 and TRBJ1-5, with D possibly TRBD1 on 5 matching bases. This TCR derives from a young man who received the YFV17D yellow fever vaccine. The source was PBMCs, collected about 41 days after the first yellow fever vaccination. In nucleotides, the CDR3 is TGTGCCAGTACTATGTGGGGGAACGGGCAGCCCCAGCATTTT. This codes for CASTMWGNGQPQHF.